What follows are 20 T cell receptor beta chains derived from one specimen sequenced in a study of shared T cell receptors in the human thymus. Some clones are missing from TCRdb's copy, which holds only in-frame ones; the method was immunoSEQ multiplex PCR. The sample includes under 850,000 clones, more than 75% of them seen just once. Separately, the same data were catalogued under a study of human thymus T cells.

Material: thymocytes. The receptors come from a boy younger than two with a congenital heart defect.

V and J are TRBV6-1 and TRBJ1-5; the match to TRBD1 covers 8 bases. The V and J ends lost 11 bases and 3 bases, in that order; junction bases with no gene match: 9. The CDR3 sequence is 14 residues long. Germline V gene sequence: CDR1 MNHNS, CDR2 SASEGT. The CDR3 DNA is TGTGCCGCAGGGGACAGGTGTCACAATCAGCCCCAGCATTTT. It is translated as CAAGDRCHNQPQHF.

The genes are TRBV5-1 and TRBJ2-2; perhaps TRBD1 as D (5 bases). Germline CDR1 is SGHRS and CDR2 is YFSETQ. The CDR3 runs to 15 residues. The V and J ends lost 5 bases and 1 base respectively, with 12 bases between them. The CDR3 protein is CASRSDRLNTGELFF. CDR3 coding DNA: TGCGCCAGCAGATCTGACAGACTGAACACCGGGGAGCTGTTTTTT.

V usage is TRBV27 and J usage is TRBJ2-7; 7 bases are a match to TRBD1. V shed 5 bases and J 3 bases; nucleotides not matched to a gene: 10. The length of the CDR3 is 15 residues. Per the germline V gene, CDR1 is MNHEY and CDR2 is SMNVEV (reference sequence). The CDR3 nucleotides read TGTGCCAGCAGTCCCCGGGACAGTAAACACTACGAGCAGTACTTC. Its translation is CASSPRDSKHYEQYF.

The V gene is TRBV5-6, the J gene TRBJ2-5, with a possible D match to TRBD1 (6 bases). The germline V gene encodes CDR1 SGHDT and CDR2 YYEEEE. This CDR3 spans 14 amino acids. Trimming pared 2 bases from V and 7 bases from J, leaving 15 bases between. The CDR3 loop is CASSFSQGRWTQYF. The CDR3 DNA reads TGTGCCAGCAGCTTCTCGCAGGGGAGATGGACCCAGTACTTC.

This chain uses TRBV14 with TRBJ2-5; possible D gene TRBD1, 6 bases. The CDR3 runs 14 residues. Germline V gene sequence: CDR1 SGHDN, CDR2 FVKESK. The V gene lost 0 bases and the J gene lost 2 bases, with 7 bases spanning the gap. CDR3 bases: TGTGCCAGCAGCCAAGAACAGGGACAAGAGACCCAGTACTTC. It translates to CASSQEQGQETQYF. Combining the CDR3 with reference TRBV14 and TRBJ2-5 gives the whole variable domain EAGVTQFPSHSVIEKGQTVTLRCDPISGHDNLYWYRRVMGKEIKFLLHFVKESKQDESGMPNNRFLAERTGGTYSTLKVQPAELEDSGVYFCASSQEQGQETQYFGPGTRLLVL.

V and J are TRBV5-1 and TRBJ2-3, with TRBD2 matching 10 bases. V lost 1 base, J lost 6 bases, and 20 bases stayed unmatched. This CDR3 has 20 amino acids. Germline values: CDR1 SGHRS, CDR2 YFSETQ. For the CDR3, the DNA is TGCGCCAGCAGCTTGCTGGGACTAGCGCGCCACCCTCAAAACCCGGATACGCAGTATTTT. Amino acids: CASSLLGLARHPQNPDTQYF.

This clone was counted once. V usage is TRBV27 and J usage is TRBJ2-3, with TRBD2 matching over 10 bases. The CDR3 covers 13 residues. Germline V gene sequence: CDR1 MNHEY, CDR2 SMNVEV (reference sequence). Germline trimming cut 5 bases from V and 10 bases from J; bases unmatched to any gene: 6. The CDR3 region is CASSKPSGRAQYF. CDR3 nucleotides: TGTGCCAGCAGTAAGCCCAGCGGGAGGGCGCAGTATTTT.

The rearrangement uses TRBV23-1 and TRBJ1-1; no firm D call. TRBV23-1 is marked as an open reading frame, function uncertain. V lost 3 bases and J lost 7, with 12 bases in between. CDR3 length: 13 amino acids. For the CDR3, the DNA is TGCGCCAGCAGTCACTCAAGAACGAGTGAAGCTTTCTTT. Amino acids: CASSHSRTSEAFF.

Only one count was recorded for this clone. The CDR3 region has the DNA TGTGCCAGCAGCGGGCGACAGGCAGCCGGCTATGGCTACACCTTC. The encoded protein is CASSGRQAAGYGYTF. This chain joins TRBV7-2 and TRBJ1-2, with D possibly matching TRBD1 (6 bases). The CDR3 length is 15 residues. V lost 5 bases and J 4 bases, leaving 17 bases between the germline ends. Germline V CDR1 and CDR2: SGHTA, FQGNSA.

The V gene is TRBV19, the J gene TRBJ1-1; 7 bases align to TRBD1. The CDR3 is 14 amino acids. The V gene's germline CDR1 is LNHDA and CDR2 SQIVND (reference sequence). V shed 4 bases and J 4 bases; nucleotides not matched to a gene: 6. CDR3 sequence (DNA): TGTGCCAGTAGTACTAGACAGGGTGGCACTGAAGCTTTCTTT. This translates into CASSTRQGGTEAFF.

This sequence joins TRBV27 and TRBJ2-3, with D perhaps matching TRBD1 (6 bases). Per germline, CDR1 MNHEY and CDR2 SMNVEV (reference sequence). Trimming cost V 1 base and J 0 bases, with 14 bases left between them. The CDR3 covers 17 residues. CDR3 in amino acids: CASSLLVGQLSTDTQYF. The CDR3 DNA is TGTGCCAGCAGTTTATTGGTCGGACAGCTAAGCACAGATACGCAGTATTTT.

CDR3 in amino acids: CASSYDGVRGVEQYF. CDR3 sequence (DNA): TGTGCCAGCAGTTACGATGGAGTCAGGGGGGTCGAGCAGTACTTC. J is TRBJ2-7 and V is TRBV6-6; D is perhaps TRBD1 (7 bases). The CDR3 is 15 residues long. Trimming stripped 2 bases from V and 6 bases from J, with 17 bases between. Germline CDR1 MNHNY, CDR2 SVGAGI (reference sequence).

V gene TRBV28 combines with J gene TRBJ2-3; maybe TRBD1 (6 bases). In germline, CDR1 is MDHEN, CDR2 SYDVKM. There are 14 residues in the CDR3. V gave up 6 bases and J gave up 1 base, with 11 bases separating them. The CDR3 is CASSGDTGTDTQYF. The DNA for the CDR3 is TGTGCCAGCAGCGGGGACACAGGCACAGATACGCAGTATTTT.

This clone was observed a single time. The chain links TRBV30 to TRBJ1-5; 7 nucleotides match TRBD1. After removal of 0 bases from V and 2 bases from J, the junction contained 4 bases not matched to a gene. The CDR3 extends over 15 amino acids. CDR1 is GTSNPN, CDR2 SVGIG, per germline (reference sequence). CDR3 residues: CAWSVHTGGNQPQHF. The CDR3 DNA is TGTGCCTGGAGTGTCCATACAGGGGGCAATCAGCCCCAGCATTTT. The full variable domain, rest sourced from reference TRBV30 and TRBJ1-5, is SQTIHQWPATLVQPVGSPLSLECTVEGTSNPNLYWYRQAAGRGLQLLFYSVGIGQISSEVPQNLSASRPQDRQFILSSKKLLLSDSGFYLCAWSVHTGGNQPQHFGDGTRLSIL.

In DNA, the CDR3 is TGTGCCAGCAGCCTCACTTGTAGCACGGGTAGCGGGAGCTCGAATACGCAGTATTTT. It yields the protein CASSLTCSTGSGSSNTQYF. V and J are TRBV11-2 and TRBJ2-3; 9 nucleotides align to TRBD2. The CDR3 length is 19 residues. J lost 7 bases, V lost 5 bases, and 22 bases had no gene match. Germline-derived CDR1 and CDR2 are SGHAT and FQNNGV.

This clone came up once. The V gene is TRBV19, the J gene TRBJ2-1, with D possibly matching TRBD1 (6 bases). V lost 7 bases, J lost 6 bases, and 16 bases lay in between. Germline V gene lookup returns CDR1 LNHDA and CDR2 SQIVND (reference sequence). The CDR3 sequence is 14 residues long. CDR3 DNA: TGTGCCAGTAAAAGGGAGAGGGGGACCAATGAGCAGTTCTTC. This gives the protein CASKRERGTNEQFF.

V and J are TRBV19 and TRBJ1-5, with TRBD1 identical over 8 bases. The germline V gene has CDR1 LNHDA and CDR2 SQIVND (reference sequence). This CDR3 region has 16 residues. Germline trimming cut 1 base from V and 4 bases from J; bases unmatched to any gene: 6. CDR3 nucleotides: TGTGCCAGTAGTATAGTGGACAGGGACGAAAATCAGCCCCAGCATTTT. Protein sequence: CASSIVDRDENQPQHF.

The CDR3 spells CASSYEGADGYTF. Written as DNA, the CDR3 is TGTGCCAGCAGTTACGAGGGGGCTGATGGCTACACCTTC. This chain links TRBV6-5 with TRBJ1-2, with 7 bases lining up with TRBD1. This CDR3 is built from 13 residues. Germline CDR1 MNHEY, CDR2 SVGAGI. Trimming cost V 2 bases and J 6 bases; bases outside gene matches: 3.

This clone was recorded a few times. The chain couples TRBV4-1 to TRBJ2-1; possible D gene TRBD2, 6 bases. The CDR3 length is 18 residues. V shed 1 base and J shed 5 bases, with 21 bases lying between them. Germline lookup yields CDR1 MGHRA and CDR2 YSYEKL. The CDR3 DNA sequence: TGCGCCAGCAGCCAAGTAAAACGGGCTGCGGGAAGAGACAATGAGCAGTTCTTC. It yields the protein CASSQVKRAAGRDNEQFF.

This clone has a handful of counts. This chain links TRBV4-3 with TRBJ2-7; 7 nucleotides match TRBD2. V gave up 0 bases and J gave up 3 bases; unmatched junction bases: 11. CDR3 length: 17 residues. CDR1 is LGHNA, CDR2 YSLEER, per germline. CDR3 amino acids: CASSQESPLAEIYEQYF. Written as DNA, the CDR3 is TGCGCCAGCAGCCAAGAAAGTCCGCTAGCGGAGATCTACGAGCAGTACTTC.